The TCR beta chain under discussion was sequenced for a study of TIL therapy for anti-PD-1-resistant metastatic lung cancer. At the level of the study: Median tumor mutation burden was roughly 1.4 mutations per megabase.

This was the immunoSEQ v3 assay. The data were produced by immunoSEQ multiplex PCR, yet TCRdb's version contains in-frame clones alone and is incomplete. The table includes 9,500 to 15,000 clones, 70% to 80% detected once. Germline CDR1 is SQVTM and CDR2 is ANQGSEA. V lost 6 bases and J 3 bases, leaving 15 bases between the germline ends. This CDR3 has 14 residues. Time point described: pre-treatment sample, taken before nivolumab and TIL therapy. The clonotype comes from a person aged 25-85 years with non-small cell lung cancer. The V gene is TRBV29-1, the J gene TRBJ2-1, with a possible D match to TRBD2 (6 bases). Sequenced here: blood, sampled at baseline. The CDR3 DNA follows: TGCAGCGTAGAAAACGGGAGAATCTACAATGAGCAGTTCTTC. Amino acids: CSVENGRIYNEQFF.